The text below deals with one TCR beta chain. What it binds is not known. This sample stems from a study of beta chain features in type 1 diabetes. The isolated RNA, all of it, was reverse transcribed, so expressed TCRB transcripts were what got sequenced. Libraries were prepared by immunoSEQ multiplex PCR; TCRdb keeps only in-frame clonotypes and omits some of them. The profile shows about 740,000 clones, around 15% of them singletons. General observations from the study: TCRB CDR3s were moderately but significantly shorter in Type 1 diabetes patients in all four CD4+ subsets.

The TCR was taken from a man younger than 35 with type 1 diabetes. Sample: naive CD4+ T cells from blood.

CDR3 bases: TGTGCCAGCAGCCCGCCCGACAGTATCCTCGAGCAGTACTTC. Translated, it gives CASSPPDSILEQYF. This rearrangement joins TRBV13 to TRBJ2-7; D may be TRBD1 (5 bases). Germline V lookup: CDR1 PRHDT, CDR2 FYEKMQ (reference sequence). V was clipped by 5 bases and J by 6 bases, with 17 bases between them. This CDR3 has 14 amino acids. The whole variable domain, remainder taken from reference TRBV13 and TRBJ2-7, is AAGVIQSPRHLIKEKRETATLKCYPIPRHDTVYWYQQGPGQDPQFLISFYEKMQSDKGSIPDRFSAQQFSDYHSELNMSSLELGDSALYFCASSPPDSILEQYFGPGTRLTVT.